These 15 T cell receptor beta chains came from one sample sequenced in a study of regulatory T cells in long-lasting Graves disease. As to time point: persistent/refractory GD, antithyroid drugs over 5 years with positive TRAb. PBMC-derived RNA was used for the TCR library. The authors built TCR beta libraries using iRepertoire HTBI primers and Arm-PCR of CDR3 regions. TCRdb re-called the multiplex PCR reads with MiXCR, one entry per CDR3 protein. The sample records hundreds of thousands of distinct CDR3 sequences, roughly 20% being singletons. The sample here was peripheral blood mononuclear cells (PBMCs), taken when the disease was refractory, from a patient treated with antithyroid drugs. These receptors originate from a female donor with Graves disease.

This clonotype was found a few times. The germline gene is not matched at one end of the junction; a read error may be the cause. The gene calls are TRBV2 and TRBJ2-5; 7 positions agree with TRBD1. Germline-derived CDR1 and CDR2 are SNHLY and FYNNEI. CDR3 length: 14 residues. The CDR3: CASSRNGQGDSQGF. The CDR3 nucleotides are TGTGCCAGCAGTCGTAATGGGCAGGGGGATTCCCAGGGCTTC. The whole variable domain, filled in from reference TRBV2 and TRBJ2-5, reads EPEVTQTPSHQVTQMGQEVILRCVPISNHLYFYWYRQILGQKVEFLVSFYNNEISEKSEIFDDQFSVERPDGSNFTLKIRSTKLEDSAMYFCASSRNGQGDSQGFGPGTRLLVL.

This clonotype was found a few times. The chain uses TRBV27 and TRBJ2-7; D is possibly TRBD1 or TRBD2 (6 bases each). V was clipped by 10 bases and J by 2 bases, with 18 bases between them. Germline loops: CDR1 MNHEY, CDR2 SMNVEV (reference sequence). The CDR3 totals 14 residues. CDR3: CATQAGGLPYEQYF. CDR3 nucleotides: TGTGCCACTCAAGCCGGGGGCTTGCCCTACGAGCAGTACTTC.

This clonotype was found many times. The chain uses TRBV28 and TRBJ1-2; D ambiguous. The CDR3 spans 11 residues. Germline CDR1 and CDR2: MDHEN and SYDVKM. The ends were cut back, 5 bases at V and 4 bases at J, with 5 bases in the middle. This CDR3 reads CASSTSYGYTF. The CDR3 region has the DNA TGTGCCAGCAGTACATCCTATGGCTACACCTTC.

V is TRBV19 and J is TRBJ2-7, with a tentative D call TRBD2 (5 bases). Germline V gene data show CDR1 as LNHDA and CDR2 as SQIVND (reference sequence). The V end lost 3 bases, the J end lost 3 bases, and 15 bases lay between the germline ends. This CDR3 is 15 amino acids long. The CDR3 loop is CASSMKDGGIYEQYF. The CDR3 region has the DNA TGTGCCAGTAGTATGAAGGACGGAGGAATCTACGAGCAGTACTTC.

V gene TRBV15 combines with J gene TRBJ1-5, with 9 bases matching TRBD1. V was clipped by 3 bases and J by 2 bases; unmatched bases: 11. The CDR3 length is 18 residues. The germline V gene has CDR1 LNHNV and CDR2 YYDKDF (reference sequence). CDR3: CATSSPGTGWKGNQPQHF. In DNA form, the CDR3 reads TGTGCCACCAGCAGCCCCGGGACAGGGTGGAAAGGCAATCAGCCCCAGCATTTT.

This clonotype was seen only a few times. This chain uses TRBV7-8 with TRBJ2-4; D is unresolved. Germline CDR1 SGHVS, CDR2 FQNEAQ. CDR3 length equals 12 residues. V was pared by 1 base and J by 8 bases, with 6 bases between. CDR3: CASSLVPHIQYF. CDR3 bases: TGTGCCAGCAGCTTAGTACCCCACATTCAGTACTTC.

This clonotype showed up many times. The rearrangement uses TRBV11-1 and TRBJ2-5; D possibly matches TRBD1 or TRBD2 (5 bases each). This CDR3 has 14 residues. In germline, CDR1 is SGHAT, CDR2 FQDESV (reference sequence). Deletions cut 4 bases from V and 2 bases from J, with 11 bases between. CDR3 loop: CASSWAGRQETQYF. The CDR3 DNA is TGTGCCAGCAGCTGGGCAGGGAGACAAGAGACCCAGTACTTC.

At least ten counts were recorded for this clonotype. The V and J genes are TRBV27 and TRBJ2-7; 8 bases are shared with TRBD2. The CDR3 consists of 17 residues. In germline, CDR1 is MNHEY, CDR2 SMNVEV (reference sequence). The V segment lost 3 bases and the J segment 4 bases; nucleotides outside the gene matches: 14. This chain's CDR3 is CASSLSGGSGKGYEQYF. DNA of the CDR3: TGTGCCAGCAGTTTGTCGGGGGGTAGCGGGAAAGGATACGAGCAGTACTTC.

This clonotype was detected a few times. The chain joins TRBV6-1 to TRBJ1-5, with D perhaps matching TRBD1 (5 bases). Trimming left V 6 bases short and J 0 bases short, with 12 bases between. The length of the CDR3 is 15 residues. Germline lookup yields CDR1 MNHNS and CDR2 SASEGT. For the CDR3, the DNA is TGTGCCAGCAGCAGGACACCGACTAGCAATCAGCCCCAGCATTTT. Translating it yields CASSRTPTSNQPQHF.

The CDR3 DNA reads as TGTGCCAGCAGACCCCTGACAGGGTCTCCCTACGAGCAGTACTTC. This gives the protein CASRPLTGSPYEQYF. The gene calls are TRBV28 and TRBJ2-7; TRBD1 matches 7 bases. Germline CDR1 MDHEN, CDR2 SYDVKM. V was pared by 6 bases and J by 2 bases, with 10 bases of the junction left unmatched. CDR3 length equals 15 residues. Using reference TRBV28 and TRBJ2-7 for the parts outside the CDR3, the full variable domain is DVKVTQSSRYLVKRTGEKVFLECVQDMDHENMFWYRQDPGLGLRLIYFSYDVKMKEKGDIPEGYSVSREKKERFSLILESASTNQTSMYLCASRPLTGSPYEQYFGPGTRLTVT.

The chain carries TRBV3-1 and TRBJ2-3; 7 positions match TRBD2. V was clipped by 3 bases and J by 4 bases; unmatched bases: 4. This CDR3 is 14 amino acids long. CDR1 and CDR2 (germline): LGHDT, YNNKEL (reference sequence). CDR3 residues: CASSQASGADTQYF. The CDR3, as DNA: TGTGCCAGCAGCCAGGCCAGCGGGGCAGATACGCAGTATTTT.

This clonotype turned up a few times. The chain combines TRBV7-9 with TRBJ2-7; a possible D gene is TRBD1 (6 bases). CDR3 size: 15 residues. V lost 4 bases, J lost 6 bases, and 19 bases lay in between. Germline V gene data show CDR1 as SEHNR and CDR2 as FQNEAQ (reference sequence). In nucleotides, the CDR3 is TGTGCCAGCAGCTCACTCCCCACCTCGACAGGCGAGCAGTACTTC. Translated, it gives CASSSLPTSTGEQYF.

V and J are TRBV29-1 and TRBJ2-5, with D hard to call. The length of the CDR3 is 10 residues. Trimming removed 6 bases at V and 2 bases at J, with 4 bases between. Germline CDR1 is SQVTM and CDR2 is ANQGSEA. The CDR3 DNA reads TGCAGCGTGATACAAGAGACCCAGTACTTC. The encoded protein is CSVIQETQYF.

This clonotype was counted at least ten times. The CDR3 loop reads CATRDPSKIGGYTF. The CDR3 nucleotides read TGTGCCACCCGGGACCCTTCGAAAATTGGTGGCTACACCTTC. V and J are TRBV12-3 or TRBV12-4 and TRBJ1-2, with D maybe TRBD1 (5 bases). Trimming took off 10 bases at V and 7 bases at J, with 22 bases between the two ends. The CDR3 is made up of 14 amino acids.

This clonotype was detected many times. The chain couples TRBV6-1 to TRBJ1-6; TRBD1 matches 10 bases. The germline CDR1 and CDR2 sequences are MNHNS and SASEGT. J was trimmed by 9 bases and V by 6 bases; bases with no gene match: 8. CDR3 length: 15 amino acids. CDR3 region: CASRETGGVSSPLHF. CDR3 DNA: TGTGCCAGCAGAGAGACAGGGGGCGTGAGTTCACCCCTCCACTTT.